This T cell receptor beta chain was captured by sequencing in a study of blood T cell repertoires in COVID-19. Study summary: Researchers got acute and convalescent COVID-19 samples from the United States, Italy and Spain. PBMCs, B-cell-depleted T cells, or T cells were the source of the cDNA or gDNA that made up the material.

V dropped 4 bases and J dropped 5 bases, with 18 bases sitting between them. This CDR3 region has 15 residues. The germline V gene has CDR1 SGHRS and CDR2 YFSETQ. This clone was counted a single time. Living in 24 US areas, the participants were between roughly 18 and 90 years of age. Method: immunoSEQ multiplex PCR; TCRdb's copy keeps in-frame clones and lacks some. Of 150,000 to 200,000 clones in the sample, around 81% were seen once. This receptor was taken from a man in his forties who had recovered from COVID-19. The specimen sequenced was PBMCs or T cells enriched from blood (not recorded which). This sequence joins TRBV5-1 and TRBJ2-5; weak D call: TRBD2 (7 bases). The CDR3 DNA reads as TGCGCCAGCAGCGAAGGGGGGGCAAGGGGGGAGACCCAGTACTTC. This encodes CASSEGGARGETQYF. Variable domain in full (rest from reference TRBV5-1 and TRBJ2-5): KAGVTQTPRYLIKTRGQQVTLSCSPISGHRSVSWYQQTPGQGLQFLFEYFSETQRNKGNFPGRFSGRQFSNSRSEMNVSTLELGDSALYLCASSEGGARGETQYFGPGTRLLVL.